This T cell receptor (beta chain) was captured by sequencing in a study of T cell changes during pregnancy in multiple sclerosis. Only in-frame clones appear in the TCRdb table, and some are missing; sequencing was by immunoSEQ multiplex PCR. The data hold tens of thousands of clones, with 93% observed a single time. Germline V lookup: CDR1 MNHNS, CDR2 SASEGT. The CDR3 totals 15 residues. Trimming removed 3 bases from V and 4 bases from J; junction bases left unmatched: 5. Sequenced material: peripheral blood, taken in the second trimester of pregnancy. The source of this sequence is a female donor with multiple sclerosis, enrolled in a pregnancy study. This sequence joins TRBV6-1 and TRBJ2-2, with TRBD2 matching 7 bases. The CDR3 region is CASSDLGRATGELFF. The CDR3 DNA follows: TGTGCCAGCAGTGATCTGGGGAGGGCCACCGGGGAGCTGTTTTTT.